This T cell receptor (beta chain) stems from a study of neoadjuvant anti-PD-1 for oral cavity cancer. For the study at large: Non-progressing patients received a fourth nivolumab dose near day 43, then surgery on days 50-56. General study results and limits: Treg/Th17 ratio rose with pretreatment blood and fell with post-treatment tumor TCRbeta clonality. Expansion of preexisting intratumoral clones was suggested to aid response.

Profiling relied on immunoSEQ multiplex PCR, and the TCRdb table lists in-frame clones only, not all of them. The sample includes approximately 12,000 clones, about 60% seen only once; the top ten take 9.5% to 15%. Looked up from germline, CDR1 is SGHRS and CDR2 is YFSETQ. This CDR3 is 16 amino acids long. V was pared by 0 bases and J by 3 bases, with 5 bases of the junction left unmatched. To note about this clone: Its antigen is undetermined.

The material sequenced was tumor tissue, taken before nivolumab (anti-PD-1) treatment. The sequence came from a person between 35 and 79 years old with oral cavity squamous cell carcinoma. The rearrangement uses TRBV5-1 and TRBJ2-2; 7 nucleotides match TRBD1. CDR3 DNA: TGCGCCAGCAGCTTGGAGGGGGCCTGGGACACCGGGGAGCTGTTTTTT. Translating gives CASSLEGAWDTGELFF.